This TCR beta chain appears in the sequencing data of a study of blood T cell repertoires in COVID-19. Study-wide context: From the United States, Italy and Spain came samples of acute and convalescent COVID-19.

Individuals aged about 18 to 100 years were recruited from 24 US areas. In the original workflow: By means of reference gene primer amplification, nucleated cell counts were estimated. Some clones are missing from TCRdb's copy, which holds only in-frame ones; the method was immunoSEQ multiplex PCR. Clone size and V and J calls were adopted from that table, with D and trimming inferred from the DNA. This sample yields some 170,000 clones, of which approximately 85% are seen a single time; more than 5% belongs to the top ten. Sequencing was performed on PBMCs or T cells enriched from blood (not recorded which). The receptor was derived from a man aged 35-49 years who had recovered from COVID-19.

As DNA, the CDR3 is TGTGCCAGCAGTTTTGTCCAGGGGAATTTAGCCAAAAACATTCAGTACTTC. It translates to CASSFVQGNLAKNIQYF. The chain recombines TRBV27 with TRBJ2-4, with D perhaps TRBD1 (6 bases). Germline-derived CDR1 and CDR2 are MNHEY and SMNVEV (reference sequence). Trimming took 3 bases from V and 0 from J, leaving 15 bases between them. The CDR3 has 17 amino acids.